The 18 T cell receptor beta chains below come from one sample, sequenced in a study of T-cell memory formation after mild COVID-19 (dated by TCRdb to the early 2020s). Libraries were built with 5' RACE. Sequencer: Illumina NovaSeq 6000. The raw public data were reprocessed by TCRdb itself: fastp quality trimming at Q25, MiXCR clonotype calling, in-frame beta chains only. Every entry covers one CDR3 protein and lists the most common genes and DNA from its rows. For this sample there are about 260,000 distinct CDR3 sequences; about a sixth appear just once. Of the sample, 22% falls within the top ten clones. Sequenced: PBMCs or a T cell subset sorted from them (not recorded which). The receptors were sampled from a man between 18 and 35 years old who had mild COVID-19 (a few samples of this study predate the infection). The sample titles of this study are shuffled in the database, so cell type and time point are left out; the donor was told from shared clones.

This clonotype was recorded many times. DNA for the CDR3: TGCGCCAGCAGCCCAGGGCTGGACACTGAAGCTTTCTTT. Translated: CASSPGLDTEAFF. The chain employs TRBV5-1 and TRBJ1-1; D perhaps matches TRBD1 (5 bases). V dropped 4 bases and J dropped 3 bases, with 10 bases sitting between them. Germline V lookup: CDR1 SGHRS, CDR2 YFSETQ. This CDR3 region has 13 residues.

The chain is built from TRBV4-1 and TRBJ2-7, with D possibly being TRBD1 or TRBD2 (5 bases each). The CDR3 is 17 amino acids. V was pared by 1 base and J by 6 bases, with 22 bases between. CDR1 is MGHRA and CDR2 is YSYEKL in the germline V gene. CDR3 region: CASSQVTPRGTSSEQYF. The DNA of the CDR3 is TGCGCCAGCAGCCAAGTTACCCCCAGAGGGACCTCGAGCGAGCAGTACTTC.

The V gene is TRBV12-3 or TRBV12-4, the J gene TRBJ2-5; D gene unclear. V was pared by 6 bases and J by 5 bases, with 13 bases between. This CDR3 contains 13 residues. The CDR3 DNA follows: TGTGCCAGCAGGCGTTCCGGAGAGGAGACCCAGTACTTC. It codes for CASRRSGEETQYF.

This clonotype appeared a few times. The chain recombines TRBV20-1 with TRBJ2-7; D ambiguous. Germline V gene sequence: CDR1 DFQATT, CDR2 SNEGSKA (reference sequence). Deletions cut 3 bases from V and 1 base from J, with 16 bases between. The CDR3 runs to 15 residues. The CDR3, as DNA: TGCAGTGCTAGTGCGGCTATCCACGGTTCCTACGAGCAGTACGTC. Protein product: CSASAAIHGSYEQYV.

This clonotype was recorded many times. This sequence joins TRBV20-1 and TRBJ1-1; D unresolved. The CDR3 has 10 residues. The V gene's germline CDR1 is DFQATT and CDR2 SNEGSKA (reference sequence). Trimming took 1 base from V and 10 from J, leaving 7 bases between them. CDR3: CSARVVTAFF. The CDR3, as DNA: TGCAGTGCTAGAGTAGTTACAGCTTTCTTT.

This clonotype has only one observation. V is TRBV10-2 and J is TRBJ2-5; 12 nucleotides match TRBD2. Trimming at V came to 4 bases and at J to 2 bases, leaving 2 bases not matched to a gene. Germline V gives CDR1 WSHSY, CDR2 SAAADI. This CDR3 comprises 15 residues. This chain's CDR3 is CASSGLAGVQETQYF. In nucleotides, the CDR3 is TGCGCCAGCAGTGGACTAGCGGGGGTGCAAGAGACCCAGTACTTC.

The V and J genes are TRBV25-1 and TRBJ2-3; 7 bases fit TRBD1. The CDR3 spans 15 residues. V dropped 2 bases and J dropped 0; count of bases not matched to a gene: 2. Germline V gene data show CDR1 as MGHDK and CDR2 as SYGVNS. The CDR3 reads CASSEKDRSTDTQYF. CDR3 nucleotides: TGTGCCAGCAGTGAAAAGGACAGGAGCACAGATACGCAGTATTTT.

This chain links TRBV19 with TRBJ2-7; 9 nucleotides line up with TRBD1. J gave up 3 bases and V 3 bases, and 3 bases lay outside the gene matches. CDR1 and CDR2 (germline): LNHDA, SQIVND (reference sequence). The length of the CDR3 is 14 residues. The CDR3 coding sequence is TGTGCCAGTAGTATTGGGACAGGGTTCTACGAGCAGTACTTC. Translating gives CASSIGTGFYEQYF.

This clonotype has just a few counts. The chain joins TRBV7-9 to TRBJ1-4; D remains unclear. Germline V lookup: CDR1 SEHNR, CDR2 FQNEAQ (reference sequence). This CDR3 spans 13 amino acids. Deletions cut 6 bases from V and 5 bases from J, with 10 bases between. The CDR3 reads CASSEDWNEKLFF. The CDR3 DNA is TGTGCCAGCAGTGAAGACTGGAATGAAAAACTGTTTTTT.

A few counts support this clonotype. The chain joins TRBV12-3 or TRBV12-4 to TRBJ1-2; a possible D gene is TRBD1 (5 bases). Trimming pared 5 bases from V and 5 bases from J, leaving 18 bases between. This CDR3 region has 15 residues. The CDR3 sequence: CASSPSYDGGYGYTF. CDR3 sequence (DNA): TGTGCCAGCAGTCCGTCCTACGACGGGGGGTATGGCTACACCTTC.

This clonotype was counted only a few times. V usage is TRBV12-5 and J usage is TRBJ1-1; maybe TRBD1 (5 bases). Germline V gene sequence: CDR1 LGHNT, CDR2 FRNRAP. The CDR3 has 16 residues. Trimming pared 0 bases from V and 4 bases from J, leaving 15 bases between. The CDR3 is CASGLVLSGSGTEAFF. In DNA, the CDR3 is TGTGCTAGTGGTTTGGTACTTTCAGGGTCTGGCACTGAAGCTTTCTTT.

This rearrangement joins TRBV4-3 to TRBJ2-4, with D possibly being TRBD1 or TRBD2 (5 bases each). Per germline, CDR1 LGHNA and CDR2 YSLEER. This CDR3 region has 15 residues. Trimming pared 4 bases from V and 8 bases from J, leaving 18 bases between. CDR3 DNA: TGCGCCAGCAGCCCACAAGAGGGGCAATGGGACATTCAGTACTTC. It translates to CASSPQEGQWDIQYF.

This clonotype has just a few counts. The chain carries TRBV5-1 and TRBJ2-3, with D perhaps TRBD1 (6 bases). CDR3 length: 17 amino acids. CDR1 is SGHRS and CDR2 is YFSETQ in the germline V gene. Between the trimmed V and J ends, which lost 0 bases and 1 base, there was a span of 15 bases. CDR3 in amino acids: CASSLAEDSRGTDTQYF. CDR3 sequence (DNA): TGCGCCAGCAGCTTGGCGGAGGACAGCAGGGGCACAGATACGCAGTATTTT. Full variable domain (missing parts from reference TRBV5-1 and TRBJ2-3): KAGVTQTPRYLIKTRGQQVTLSCSPISGHRSVSWYQQTPGQGLQFLFEYFSETQRNKGNFPGRFSGRQFSNSRSEMNVSTLELGDSALYLCASSLAEDSRGTDTQYFGPGTRLTVL.

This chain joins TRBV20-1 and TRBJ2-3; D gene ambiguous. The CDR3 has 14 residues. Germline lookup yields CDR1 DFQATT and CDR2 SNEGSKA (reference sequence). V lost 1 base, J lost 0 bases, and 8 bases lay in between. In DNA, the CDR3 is TGCAGTGCTAGAGGCGACACGAGCACAGATACGCAGTATTTT. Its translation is CSARGDTSTDTQYF.

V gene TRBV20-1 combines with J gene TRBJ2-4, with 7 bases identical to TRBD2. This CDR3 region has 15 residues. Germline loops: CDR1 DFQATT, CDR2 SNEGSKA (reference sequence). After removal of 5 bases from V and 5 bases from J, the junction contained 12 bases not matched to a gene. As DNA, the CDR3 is TGCAGTGCTCAGTGGGCCGGGGGGATGCAAAACATTCAGTACTTC. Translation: CSAQWAGGMQNIQYF.

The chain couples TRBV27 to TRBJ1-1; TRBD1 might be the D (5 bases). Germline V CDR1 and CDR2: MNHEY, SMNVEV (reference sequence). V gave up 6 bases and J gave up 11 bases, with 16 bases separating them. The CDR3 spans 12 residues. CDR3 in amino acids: CASRTGESKAFF. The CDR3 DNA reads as TGTGCCAGCAGGACGGGGGAAAGTAAGGCTTTCTTT.

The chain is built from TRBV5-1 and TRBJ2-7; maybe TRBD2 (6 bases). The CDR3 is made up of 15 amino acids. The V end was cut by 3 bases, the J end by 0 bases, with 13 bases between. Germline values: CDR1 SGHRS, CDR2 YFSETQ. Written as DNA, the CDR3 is TGCGCCAGCAGCTCCACCCCGGGGGTCTCCTACGAGCAGTACTTC. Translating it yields CASSSTPGVSYEQYF.

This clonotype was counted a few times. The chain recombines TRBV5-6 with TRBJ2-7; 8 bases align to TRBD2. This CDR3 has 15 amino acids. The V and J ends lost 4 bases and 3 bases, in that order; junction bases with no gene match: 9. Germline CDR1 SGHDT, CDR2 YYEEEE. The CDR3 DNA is TGTGCCAGCAGCCCGCTCGGGGGGGAATTCTACGAGCAGTACTTC. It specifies CASSPLGGEFYEQYF.